What follows are 25 T cell receptor beta chains derived from one specimen sequenced in a study of cytomegalovirus exposure and HLA in healthy donors. The PCR had 60 Vbeta and 13 Jbeta primers. Assay: immunoSEQ multiplex PCR; the TCRdb copy retains only in-frame clones and omits some. The table has about 100,000 clones, around 74% seen once; the top ten hold approximately 7%. The sample was PBMCs. The receptors were gathered from a man aged 50 to 59 in good health and CMV-seropositive.

CDR3 in amino acids: CASGQGQTGANVLTF. CDR3 DNA: TGTGCTAGTGGCCAAGGACAAACTGGGGCCAACGTCCTGACTTTC. The J gene is TRBJ2-6, the V gene TRBV12-5, with TRBD1 as a possible D gene (5 bases). Trimming shortened V by 6 bases and J by 2 bases, and 11 bases separated the two germline ends. Germline-derived CDR1 and CDR2 are LGHNT and FRNRAP. This CDR3 is 15 amino acids long.

The chain carries TRBV5-6 and TRBJ2-7; TRBD2 matches at 7 bases. The V gene's germline CDR1 is SGHDT and CDR2 YYEEEE. J was trimmed by 4 bases and V by 0 bases; bases with no gene match: 4. This CDR3 comprises 14 residues. The CDR3 DNA sequence: TGTGCCAGCAGCTTGGTTTCCGGGGGGTACGAGCAGTACTTC. Protein sequence: CASSLVSGGYEQYF.

For the CDR3, the DNA is TGTGCCAGCAGCTTAGGGATAGGACTAGCGCCAACCCAAGAGACCCAGTACTTC. Translating gives CASSLGIGLAPTQETQYF. The chain recombines TRBV11-2 with TRBJ2-5; TRBD2 aligns across 9 bases. The CDR3 contains 18 residues. CDR1 and CDR2 (germline): SGHAT, FQNNGV. After removal of 1 base from V and 1 base from J, the junction contained 10 bases not matched to a gene.

The chain links TRBV19 to TRBJ1-5, with D uncertain. Germline CDR1 and CDR2: LNHDA and SQIVND (reference sequence). The V gene lost 6 bases and the J gene lost 2 bases, with 17 bases spanning the gap. The length of the CDR3 is 16 residues. DNA for the CDR3: TGTGCCAGTAGCCGTGCCCGGACTCAGGGCAATCAGCCCCAGCATTTT. Protein: CASSRARTQGNQPQHF.

V is TRBV27 and J is TRBJ2-1; 8 bases are shared with TRBD2. The CDR3 consists of 14 residues. CDR1 is MNHEY and CDR2 is SMNVEV in the germline V gene (reference sequence). With 10 bases clipped from V and 4 bases from J, the junction kept 9 bases outside the gene matches. CDR3 sequence (DNA): TGTGCCACCACGGGGGGGGCAGGGTACAATGAGCAGTTCTTC. Encoded protein: CATTGGAGYNEQFF.

The V gene is TRBV7-8, the J gene TRBJ1-2, with a weak D call TRBD1 (6 bases). Germline assignment: CDR1 SGHVS and CDR2 FQNEAQ. Between the trimmed V and J ends, which lost 5 bases and 2 bases, there was a span of 15 bases. The CDR3 totals 15 residues. CDR3 coding DNA: TGTGCCAGCAGCACGGACAGATGGATAAACTATGGCTACACCTTC. Its translation: CASSTDRWINYGYTF.

This chain joins TRBV18 and TRBJ2-7; D is perhaps TRBD1 (5 bases). V lost 2 bases to trimming and J lost 7 bases, with 9 bases between them. The CDR3 is 12 residues long. Germline loops: CDR1 KGHSH, CDR2 LQKENI. CDR3 sequence: CASSPGADEQYF. CDR3 in DNA: TGTGCCAGCTCACCAGGGGCAGATGAGCAGTACTTC.

J is TRBJ2-5 and V is TRBV9; D may be TRBD2 (6 bases). The CDR3 runs 14 residues. Germline-derived CDR1 and CDR2 are SGDLS and YYNGEE. V was clipped by 4 bases and J by 7 bases, with 17 bases between them. CDR3 DNA: TGTGCCAGCAGCTTACAACGGGGGTCACGGACCCAGTACTTC. It yields the protein CASSLQRGSRTQYF. Together with reference TRBV9 and TRBJ2-5, the CDR3 gives the full variable domain: DSGVTQTPKHLITATGQRVTLRCSPRSGDLSVYWYQQSLDQGLQFLIQYYNGEERAKGNILERFSAQQFPDLHSELNLSSLELGDSALYFCASSLQRGSRTQYFGPGTRLLVL.

V gene TRBV4-1 combines with J gene TRBJ1-4; D not resolved. The CDR3 has 16 amino acids. Germline V CDR1 and CDR2: MGHRA, YSYEKL. Deletions cut 3 bases from V and 0 bases from J, with 11 bases between. The CDR3 sequence is CASSHEYPATNEKLFF. The CDR3, as DNA: TGCGCCAGCAGCCATGAGTACCCCGCAACTAATGAAAAACTGTTTTTT.

This chain links TRBV7-3 with TRBJ2-3, with 9 bases identical to TRBD1. CDR3 size: 14 residues. Germline loops: CDR1 SGHTA, CDR2 FQGTGA. V was pared by 5 bases and J by 3 bases, with 3 bases of the junction left unmatched. CDR3: CASSLDRGTDTQYF. CDR3 DNA sequence: TGTGCCAGCAGCCTAGACAGGGGGACAGATACGCAGTATTTT.

This chain connects TRBV6-5 to TRBJ2-5; 9 bases are a match to TRBD2. The better agreement between TRBJ2-7 and the DNA end casts doubt on the J call. The CDR3 extends over 14 amino acids. From germline, CDR1 is MNHEY and CDR2 SVGAGI. The CDR3 region is CASTDSGGAYEQYF. The DNA of the CDR3 is TGTGCCAGCACAGATAGCGGGGGAGCCTACGAGCAGTACTTC.

This chain's CDR3 is CASSVSAGVDYGYTF. The CDR3 DNA follows: TGTGCCAGCAGTGTTTCCGCGGGGGTGGACTATGGCTACACCTTC. The genes are TRBV28 and TRBJ1-2; perhaps TRBD1 as D (5 bases). This CDR3 has 15 amino acids. Trimming cost V 5 bases and J 3 bases, with 16 bases left between them. Looked up from germline, CDR1 is MDHEN and CDR2 is SYDVKM.

This chain links TRBV28 with TRBJ1-5; D might be TRBD1 (5 bases). Germline values: CDR1 MDHEN, CDR2 SYDVKM. The CDR3 loop spans 14 amino acids. V was pared by 3 bases and J by 2 bases, with 8 bases between. The CDR3 coding sequence is TGTGCCAGCAGTTTGAAACAGGGCAATCAGCCCCAGCATTTT. Encoded protein: CASSLKQGNQPQHF.

The chain uses TRBV5-1 and TRBJ2-3, with 15 nucleotides matching TRBD2. The junction had 4 bases not matched to a gene; V was cut back by 4 bases and J by 4 bases. Per germline, CDR1 SGHRS and CDR2 YFSETQ. The CDR3 runs 16 residues. CDR3 nucleotides: TGCGCCAGCAGCGAGCGGACTAGCGGGGGGGCAGATACGCAGTATTTT. Amino acids: CASSERTSGGADTQYF.

The chain is built from TRBV28 and TRBJ1-4; TRBD1 agrees at 7 bases. The germline gives CDR1 MDHEN, CDR2 SYDVKM. Trimming at V came to 4 bases and at J to 6 bases, leaving 8 bases not matched to a gene. The CDR3 has 15 residues. Written as DNA, the CDR3 is TGTGCCAGCAGTTCCCCGACAGGGAGATATGAAAAACTGTTTTTT. It encodes CASSSPTGRYEKLFF.

V and J are TRBV7-3 and TRBJ2-5, with D possibly matching TRBD2 (6 bases). V gave up 3 bases and J gave up 5 bases, with 10 bases separating them. The CDR3 spans 13 residues. Looked up from germline, CDR1 is SGHTA and CDR2 is FQGTGA. The CDR3 loop reads CASSFGGDETQYF. CDR3 coding DNA: TGTGCCAGCAGCTTCGGCGGGGATGAGACCCAGTACTTC.

V is TRBV6-1 and J is TRBJ2-5; D is possibly TRBD2 (6 bases). CDR3 size: 14 residues. Germline values: CDR1 MNHNS, CDR2 SASEGT. Trimming removed 5 bases from V and 0 bases from J, with 10 bases in between. The CDR3 region has the DNA TGTGCCAGCAGTATGCGCGGGGACCAAGAGACCCAGTACTTC. Protein sequence: CASSMRGDQETQYF.

This sequence joins TRBV7-8 and TRBJ2-7; 9 bases match TRBD1. CDR1 is SGHVS, CDR2 FQNEAQ, per germline. The CDR3 is 14 residues long. J lost 6 bases, V lost 3 bases, and 6 bases had no gene match. DNA for the CDR3: TGTGCCAGCAGCTTGGACAGGGGCGCGCTCGAGCAGTACTTC. Amino acids: CASSLDRGALEQYF.

This clone was observed a few times. CDR3 DNA: TGTGCCAGCAGCTCGACCCGGAGCACTGAAGCTTTCTTT. It encodes CASSSTRSTEAFF. The chain couples TRBV5-4 to TRBJ1-1; D gene uncertain. Germline V lookup: CDR1 SGHNT, CDR2 YYREEE (reference sequence). This CDR3 spans 13 amino acids. Trimming cost V 3 bases and J 4 bases, with 10 bases left between them.

This clone was seen only a few times. The genes are TRBV6-5 and TRBJ1-2, with TRBD1 as a possible D gene (6 bases). The CDR3 sequence is 14 residues long. CDR1 and CDR2 from the germline V gene are MNHEY and SVGAGI. Trimming took off 7 bases at V and 0 bases at J, with 12 bases between the two ends. The CDR3 spells CASTEDRSNYGYTF. The CDR3 DNA reads TGTGCCAGCACCGAAGACAGGTCTAACTATGGCTACACCTTC.

Only one count was recorded for this clone. V and J are TRBV7-2 and TRBJ1-5; D gene unclear. Germline lookup yields CDR1 SGHTA and CDR2 FQGNSA. V lost 2 bases, J lost 2 bases, and 19 bases lay in between. The CDR3 length is 18 residues. The CDR3 sequence: CASSLNPPQVIGNQPQHF. Here the CDR3 DNA reads TGTGCCAGCAGCTTAAACCCCCCACAAGTGATTGGCAATCAGCCCCAGCATTTT.

V usage is TRBV30 and J usage is TRBJ1-4; TRBD1 is a possible D gene (6 bases). CDR3 length: 14 residues. Per the germline V gene, CDR1 is GTSNPN and CDR2 is SVGIG (reference sequence). The V end lost 3 bases, the J end lost 5 bases, and 13 bases lay between the germline ends. CDR3 DNA: TGTGCCTGGAGGGGGGGGCAGGGGAATGAAAAACTGTTTTTT. It yields the protein CAWRGGQGNEKLFF.

This clone has a single count. For the CDR3, the DNA is TGTGCCAGCAGCCAGGGACTAGCGGGGGCCCTTTACACAGATACGCAGTATTTT. This gives the protein CASSQGLAGALYTDTQYF. The chain recombines TRBV7-6 with TRBJ2-3; 14 positions agree with TRBD2. There are 18 residues in the CDR3. V shed 5 bases and J 2 bases; nucleotides not matched to a gene: 9. Germline CDR1 SGHVS, CDR2 FNYEAQ.

V is TRBV5-4 and J is TRBJ2-5; 7 nucleotides line up with TRBD2. This CDR3 spans 13 amino acids. Germline V gene sequence: CDR1 SGHNT, CDR2 YYREEE (reference sequence). J lost 7 bases, V lost 0 bases, and 3 bases had no gene match. The CDR3: CASSLGEGGTQYF. The CDR3 region has the DNA TGTGCCAGCAGCTTGGGGGAGGGTGGGACCCAGTACTTC.

This clone was detected a few times. Within the sample, other DNA sequences also encode this same CDR3. The chain links TRBV9 to TRBJ1-5; no reliable D call. Germline V gene data show CDR1 as SGDLS and CDR2 as YYNGEE. Trimming took 0 bases from V and 0 from J, leaving 4 bases between them. The CDR3 runs to 14 residues. The CDR3 DNA reads TGTGCCAGCAGCGTAGGTCATAGCAATCAGCCCCAGCATTTT. It encodes CASSVGHSNQPQHF.